The rows below give T cell receptor beta chains drawn from one sample of a study of Tregs in tolerant kidney transplant recipients. Using immunoSEQ multiplex PCR, the repertoire was profiled, and TCRdb retains in-frame clones only, with some absent. The sample has about 240,000 clones; 80% to 85% are singletons. Sequencing used CD4+ T cells from blood. The source is a human donor in good health. CDR3s include the opening cysteine and the closing phenylalanine or tryptophan. The D gene is left open where the match is weak. Expanded clones get a size class; other rows say once, few or many, or leave the size out.

v_call: TRBV29-1; d_call: -; cdr3_length: 12; j_call: TRBJ1-5; clone_size: -; cdr3_aa: CSALQGNQPQHF; cdr3_nt: TGCAGCGCCCTACAAGGTAATCAGCCCCAGCATTTT
v_call: TRBV19; d_call: TRBD2; cdr3_length: 15; j_call: TRBJ2-1; clone_size: -; cdr3_aa: CASGSGGAKTNEQFF; cdr3_nt: TGTGCCAGTGGTAGCGGGGGGGCGAAGACGAATGAGCAGTTCTTC
v_call: TRBV7-2; d_call: -; cdr3_length: 15; j_call: TRBJ1-2; clone_size: -; cdr3_aa: CASSPERWAMYGYTF; cdr3_nt: TGTGCCAGCAGCCCCGAGAGGTGGGCTATGTATGGCTACACCTTC
v_call: TRBV5-1; d_call: -; cdr3_length: 14; j_call: TRBJ2-4; clone_size: -; cdr3_aa: CASSDPQGGNIQYF; cdr3_nt: TGCGCCAGCAGCGACCCTCAGGGAGGAAACATTCAGTACTTC
v_call: TRBV27; d_call: -; cdr3_length: 14; j_call: TRBJ1-2; clone_size: few; cdr3_aa: CASSLGRGQDGYTF; cdr3_nt: TGTGCCAGCAGTTTAGGGCGGGGCCAGGATGGCTACACCTTC
v_call: TRBV5-4; d_call: -; cdr3_length: 14; j_call: TRBJ1-2; clone_size: -; cdr3_aa: CASSLVQGSNGYTF; cdr3_nt: TGTGCCAGCAGCTTGGTACAGGGTTCCAATGGCTACACCTTC
v_call: TRBV29-1; d_call: -; cdr3_length: 13; j_call: TRBJ2-1; clone_size: -; cdr3_aa: CSVEVGSYNEQFF; cdr3_nt: TGCAGCGTTGAAGTTGGCTCCTACAATGAGCAGTTCTTC
v_call: TRBV18; d_call: -; cdr3_length: 14; j_call: TRBJ2-7; clone_size: -; cdr3_aa: CASSPGVGRDEQYF; cdr3_nt: TGTGCCAGCTCACCAGGGGTCGGCAGGGACGAGCAGTACTTC
v_call: TRBV11-2; d_call: TRBD2; cdr3_length: 15; j_call: TRBJ2-1; clone_size: -; cdr3_aa: CASSARTSDYNEQFF; cdr3_nt: TGTGCCAGCAGCGCCAGGACTAGCGATTACAATGAGCAGTTCTTC
v_call: TRBV7-2; d_call: -; cdr3_length: 14; j_call: TRBJ1-4; clone_size: few; cdr3_aa: CASREWGEREKLFF; cdr3_nt: TGTGCCAGCAGAGAATGGGGAGAGAGGGAAAAACTGTTTTTT
v_call: TRBV29-1; d_call: -; cdr3_length: 15; j_call: TRBJ2-1; clone_size: -; cdr3_aa: CSVEEDLSSYNEQFF; cdr3_nt: TGCAGCGTTGAAGAAGACTTAAGCTCCTACAATGAGCAGTTCTTC
v_call: TRBV6-1; d_call: -; cdr3_length: 14; j_call: TRBJ2-7; clone_size: few; cdr3_aa: CASSERTGTYEQYF; cdr3_nt: TGTGCCAGCAGTGAGAGGACGGGGACCTACGAGCAGTACTTC
v_call: TRBV6-5; d_call: -; cdr3_length: 14; j_call: TRBJ2-2; clone_size: -; cdr3_aa: CASSRLMNTGELFF; cdr3_nt: TGTGCCAGCAGTCGACTTATGAACACCGGGGAGCTGTTTTTT
v_call: TRBV7-9; d_call: -; cdr3_length: 12; j_call: TRBJ2-2; clone_size: -; cdr3_aa: CASSRDGGELFF; cdr3_nt: TGTGCCAGCAGCCGGGACGGCGGGGAGCTGTTTTTT
v_call: TRBV11-3; d_call: -; cdr3_length: 14; j_call: TRBJ2-7; clone_size: -; cdr3_aa: CASRPGGYTYEQYF; cdr3_nt: TGTGCCAGCCGCCCCGGGGGTTACACCTACGAGCAGTACTTC
v_call: TRBV5-1; d_call: TRBD2; cdr3_length: 16; j_call: TRBJ2-7; clone_size: -; cdr3_aa: CASSLAPSGPSYEQYF; cdr3_nt: TGCGCCAGCAGCTTGGCCCCTAGCGGACCCTCCTACGAGCAGTACTTC
v_call: TRBV6-1; d_call: TRBD2; cdr3_length: 14; j_call: TRBJ2-3; clone_size: -; cdr3_aa: CASRVLAGADTQYF; cdr3_nt: TGTGCCAGCAGAGTTCTAGCGGGAGCAGATACGCAGTATTTT
v_call: TRBV9; d_call: TRBD1; cdr3_length: 19; j_call: TRBJ2-2; clone_size: -; cdr3_aa: CASHRKGTGAQDVTGELFF; cdr3_nt: TGTGCCAGCCACCGGAAAGGAACAGGGGCCCAGGATGTCACCGGGGAGCTGTTTTTT
v_call: TRBV7-9; d_call: TRBD1; cdr3_length: 14; j_call: TRBJ2-7; clone_size: -; cdr3_aa: CASSPAQGQGGQYF; cdr3_nt: TGTGCCAGCAGCCCCGCCCAAGGACAGGGTGGGCAGTACTTC
v_call: TRBV2; d_call: TRBD2; cdr3_length: 14; j_call: TRBJ2-5; clone_size: -; cdr3_aa: CASTYYGRGETQYF; cdr3_nt: TGTGCCAGCACCTACTACGGGAGGGGAGAGACCCAGTACTTC
v_call: TRBV18; d_call: -; cdr3_length: 12; j_call: TRBJ1-6; clone_size: -; cdr3_aa: CASSPGDRLLHF; cdr3_nt: TGTGCCAGCTCACCTGGGGACCGTCTCCTCCACTTT
v_call: TRBV19; d_call: -; cdr3_length: 16; j_call: TRBJ1-1; clone_size: -; cdr3_aa: CASSIDVQGIFAEAFF; cdr3_nt: TGTGCCAGTAGTATAGATGTACAAGGGATCTTCGCTGAAGCTTTCTTT
v_call: TRBV7-6; d_call: -; cdr3_length: 13; j_call: TRBJ2-7; clone_size: -; cdr3_aa: CASSRRADGEQYF; cdr3_nt: TGTGCCAGCAGCAGACGTGCCGATGGCGAGCAGTACTTC
v_call: TRBV6-1; d_call: -; cdr3_length: 13; j_call: TRBJ2-5; clone_size: few; cdr3_aa: CASSGTVQETQYF; cdr3_nt: TGTGCCAGCAGTGGGACAGTCCAAGAGACCCAGTACTTC
v_call: TRBV2; d_call: -; cdr3_length: 13; j_call: TRBJ1-2; clone_size: -; cdr3_aa: CASSSHNGGGYTF; cdr3_nt: TGTGCCAGCAGTTCGCATAACGGTGGTGGCTACACCTTC
v_call: TRBV14; d_call: TRBD1; cdr3_length: 16; j_call: TRBJ1-1; clone_size: -; cdr3_aa: CASSLRQGWMNTEAFF; cdr3_nt: TGTGCCAGCAGCCTACGACAGGGATGGATGAACACTGAAGCTTTCTTT
v_call: TRBV7-2; d_call: -; cdr3_length: 13; j_call: TRBJ2-3; clone_size: once; cdr3_aa: CASSLGGRDTQYF; cdr3_nt: TGTGCCAGCAGCTTAGGGGGGAGGGATACGCAGTATTTT
v_call: TRBV6-4; d_call: TRBD2; cdr3_length: 15; j_call: TRBJ2-1; clone_size: -; cdr3_aa: CASRRDSGRAWEQFF; cdr3_nt: TGTGCCAGCAGACGGGATAGCGGGAGGGCCTGGGAGCAGTTCTTC
v_call: TRBV6-1; d_call: TRBD1; cdr3_length: 14; j_call: TRBJ1-3; clone_size: -; cdr3_aa: CASSPDRGWNTIYF; cdr3_nt: TGTGCCAGCAGTCCCGACAGGGGTTGGAACACCATATATTTT
v_call: TRBV5-5; d_call: -; cdr3_length: 13; j_call: TRBJ2-7; clone_size: -; cdr3_aa: CASSFPRGYEQYF; cdr3_nt: TGTGCCAGCAGCTTCCCCCGGGGGTACGAGCAGTACTTC
v_call: TRBV28; d_call: -; cdr3_length: 14; j_call: TRBJ2-7; clone_size: -; cdr3_aa: CASSFQGTLYEQYF; cdr3_nt: TGTGCCAGCAGTTTTCAAGGTACGCTCTACGAGCAGTACTTC
v_call: TRBV5-1; d_call: TRBD2; cdr3_length: 15; j_call: TRBJ2-2; clone_size: -; cdr3_aa: CASSPHREATGELFF; cdr3_nt: TGCGCCAGCAGCCCCCACCGGGAGGCCACCGGGGAGCTGTTTTTT
v_call: TRBV6-1; d_call: TRBD1; cdr3_length: 19; j_call: TRBJ2-1; clone_size: -; cdr3_aa: CASSVNPRPGQVNYNEQFF; cdr3_nt: TGTGCCAGCAGTGTTAATCCGAGGCCGGGACAGGTCAACTACAATGAGCAGTTCTTC
v_call: TRBV7-3; d_call: TRBD1; cdr3_length: 15; j_call: TRBJ1-2; clone_size: -; cdr3_aa: CASSPGQAGSNGYTF; cdr3_nt: TGTGCCAGCAGCCCGGGACAGGCGGGGAGTAATGGCTACACCTTC
v_call: TRBV6-5; d_call: TRBD1; cdr3_length: 16; j_call: TRBJ1-1; clone_size: once; cdr3_aa: CASSLDRGRVGTEAFF; cdr3_nt: TGTGCCAGCAGTTTGGACAGGGGGCGAGTCGGCACTGAAGCTTTCTTT
v_call: TRBV2; d_call: -; cdr3_length: 13; j_call: TRBJ1-1; clone_size: -; cdr3_aa: CASSKDPGTEAFF; cdr3_nt: TGTGCCAGCAGTAAGGACCCGGGCACTGAAGCTTTCTTT
v_call: TRBV11-2; d_call: -; cdr3_length: 14; j_call: TRBJ2-5; clone_size: -; cdr3_aa: CASSWGFNQETQYF; cdr3_nt: TGTGCCAGCAGCTGGGGGTTTAACCAAGAGACCCAGTACTTC
v_call: TRBV7-9; d_call: TRBD2; cdr3_length: 17; j_call: TRBJ2-3; clone_size: -; cdr3_aa: CASSQIPGLAGSDTQYF; cdr3_nt: TGTGCCAGCAGCCAGATCCCGGGACTAGCGGGGTCGGATACGCAGTATTTT
v_call: TRBV4-1; d_call: TRBD2; cdr3_length: 14; j_call: TRBJ2-7; clone_size: -; cdr3_aa: CASSQRTSGYEQYF; cdr3_nt: TGCGCCAGCAGCCAACGGACTAGCGGCTACGAGCAGTACTTC
v_call: TRBV5-1; d_call: TRBD1; cdr3_length: 17; j_call: TRBJ1-4; clone_size: -; cdr3_aa: CASSSQGGLATNEKLFF; cdr3_nt: TGCGCCAGCAGCTCGCAAGGGGGCCTCGCAACTAATGAAAAACTGTTTTTT
v_call: TRBV5-1; d_call: -; cdr3_length: 13; j_call: TRBJ2-5; clone_size: -; cdr3_aa: CASTLTPQETQYF; cdr3_nt: TGCGCCAGCACTCTGACACCCCAAGAGACCCAGTACTTC
v_call: TRBV2; d_call: -; cdr3_length: 15; j_call: TRBJ2-2; clone_size: -; cdr3_aa: CASTYIVATTGELFF; cdr3_nt: TGTGCCAGCACCTATATAGTTGCTACCACCGGGGAGCTGTTTTTT
v_call: TRBV7-7; d_call: -; cdr3_length: 13; j_call: TRBJ2-6; clone_size: -; cdr3_aa: CASAGAGANVLTF; cdr3_nt: TGTGCCAGCGCCGGTGCTGGGGCCAACGTCCTGACTTTC
v_call: TRBV5-7; d_call: TRBD1; cdr3_length: 19; j_call: TRBJ2-7; clone_size: -; cdr3_aa: CASSLGWQSGQGDPYEQYF; cdr3_nt: TGTGCCAGCAGCTTGGGATGGCAATCCGGACAGGGGGACCCCTACGAGCAGTACTTC
v_call: TRBV2; d_call: -; cdr3_length: 12; j_call: TRBJ2-3; clone_size: -; cdr3_aa: CASISVTDTQYF; cdr3_nt: TGTGCCAGCATTTCCGTGACAGATACGCAGTATTTT
v_call: TRBV2; d_call: -; cdr3_length: 13; j_call: TRBJ1-5; clone_size: -; cdr3_aa: CASSGQGNQPQHF; cdr3_nt: TGTGCCAGCAGTGGGCAGGGCAATCAGCCCCAGCATTTT
v_call: TRBV2; d_call: -; cdr3_length: 12; j_call: TRBJ1-2; clone_size: few; cdr3_aa: CASSERPYGYTF; cdr3_nt: TGTGCCAGCAGTGAGAGGCCGTATGGCTACACCTTC
v_call: TRBV19; d_call: -; cdr3_length: 16; j_call: TRBJ2-7; clone_size: -; cdr3_aa: CASNTKLAWEPYEQYF; cdr3_nt: TGTGCCAGTAACACCAAACTAGCCTGGGAGCCCTACGAGCAGTACTTC
v_call: TRBV5-1; d_call: -; cdr3_length: 14; j_call: TRBJ1-2; clone_size: -; cdr3_aa: CASSPARVNYGYTF; cdr3_nt: TGCGCCAGCAGCCCCGCCAGGGTTAACTATGGCTACACCTTC
v_call: TRBV11-2; d_call: -; cdr3_length: 12; j_call: TRBJ1-1; clone_size: -; cdr3_aa: CASSAYGGGAFF; cdr3_nt: TGTGCCAGCAGCGCCTATGGGGGTGGAGCTTTCTTT
v_call: TRBV10-3; d_call: -; cdr3_length: 13; j_call: TRBJ2-3; clone_size: -; cdr3_aa: CAISPGAGDTQYF; cdr3_nt: TGTGCCATCAGCCCAGGGGCGGGAGATACGCAGTATTTT
v_call: TRBV7-3; d_call: -; cdr3_length: 14; j_call: TRBJ1-6; clone_size: -; cdr3_aa: CASSPGSYNSPLHF; cdr3_nt: TGTGCCAGCAGCCCCGGGTCCTATAATTCACCCCTCCACTTT
v_call: TRBV21-1; d_call: -; cdr3_length: 17; j_call: TRBJ1-5; clone_size: -; cdr3_aa: CASSKVKGTSSNQPQHF; cdr3_nt: TGTGCCAGCAGCAAAGTTAAGGGGACATCTAGCAATCAGCCCCAGCATTTT
v_call: TRBV11-2; d_call: TRBD1; cdr3_length: 15; j_call: TRBJ1-2; clone_size: once; cdr3_aa: CASSSRTGIANGYTF; cdr3_nt: TGTGCCAGCAGCTCCCGGACAGGGATAGCGAATGGCTACACCTTC